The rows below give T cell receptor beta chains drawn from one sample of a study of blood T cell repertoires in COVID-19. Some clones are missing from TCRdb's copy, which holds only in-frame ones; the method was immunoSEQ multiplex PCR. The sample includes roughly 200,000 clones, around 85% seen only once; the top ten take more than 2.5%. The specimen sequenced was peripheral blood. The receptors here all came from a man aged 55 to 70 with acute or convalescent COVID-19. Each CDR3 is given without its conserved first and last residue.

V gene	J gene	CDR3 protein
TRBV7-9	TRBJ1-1	ASSFDPGQGETEAF
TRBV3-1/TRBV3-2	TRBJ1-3	ASTLGSGNTIY
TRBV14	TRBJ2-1	ASSHSTGGRHNEQF
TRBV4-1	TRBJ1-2	ASSQSRGAGGYT
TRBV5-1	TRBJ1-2	ASSVQGLDGYT
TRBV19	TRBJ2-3	ASSIVVLAKSSDTQY
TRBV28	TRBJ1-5	ASSSDRVDQPQH
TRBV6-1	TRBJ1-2	ASSDPGKAYGYT
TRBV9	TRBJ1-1	ASSTQGQGNTEAF
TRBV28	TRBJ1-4	ASGLPNEKLF
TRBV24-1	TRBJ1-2	ATSDPTQANYGYT
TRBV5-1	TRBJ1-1	ASSFSGGMVNTEAF
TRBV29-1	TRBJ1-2	SVSQGAGGYT
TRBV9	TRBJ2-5	ASSVGRSGNQETQY
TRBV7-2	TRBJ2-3	ASSSGGTSGGTDTQY
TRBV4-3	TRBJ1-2	ASSQERGVGGYT
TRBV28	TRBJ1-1	ASIYRGAEAF
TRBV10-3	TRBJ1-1	AISEGTAYTEAF
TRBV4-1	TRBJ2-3	ASSRWDREDTQY
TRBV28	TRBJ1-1	ASSLGGNTEAF
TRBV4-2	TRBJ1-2	ASSRPPGTGTPGGYT
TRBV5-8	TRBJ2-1	ASSSVAGGPVEQF
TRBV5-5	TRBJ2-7	ASTLNQGPTYEQY
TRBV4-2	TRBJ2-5	ASSRGAGEETQY
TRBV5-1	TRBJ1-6	ASSLGAGGYSPLH
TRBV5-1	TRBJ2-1	ASRKTDTNEQF
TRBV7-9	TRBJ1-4	ASSLVAGSNEKLF
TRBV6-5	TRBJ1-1	ASSRSGLGTEAF
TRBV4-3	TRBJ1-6	ASSPRERDNSPLH
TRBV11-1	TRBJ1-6	ASSLRLVSPLH
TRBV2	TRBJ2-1	ASSERASGSNEQF
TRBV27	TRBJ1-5	ASSGTGHLNQPQH
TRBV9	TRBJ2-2	ASSVALLTGELF
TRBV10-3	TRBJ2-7	AISESTGMYHEQY
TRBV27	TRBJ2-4	ASGQAVTIQY
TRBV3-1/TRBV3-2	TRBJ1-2	ASSHRTGGEYGYT
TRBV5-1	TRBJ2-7	ASSSRGIHEQY
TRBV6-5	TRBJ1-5	ASRSGGSNQPQH
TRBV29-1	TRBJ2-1	SVMRQGNPWVNEQF
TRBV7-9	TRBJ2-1	ASSLGQGRLNEQF
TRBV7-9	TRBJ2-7	ASSLGHSAYEQY
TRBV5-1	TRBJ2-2	ASSLVERGNTGELF
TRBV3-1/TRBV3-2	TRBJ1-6	ASSRPLNSPLH
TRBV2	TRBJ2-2	ASSANGLAGIANTGELF
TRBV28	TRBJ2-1	ASSPTPGTSGSSYNEQF
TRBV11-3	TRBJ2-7	ASKASGSHEQY
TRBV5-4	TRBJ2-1	ASSLGGTRGGYNEQF
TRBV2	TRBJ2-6	ASSEGRAGANVLT
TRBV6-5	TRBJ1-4	ASSPAGTGEKLF